This TCR beta chain was observed in a study of blood T cell repertoires in COVID-19. On the study more broadly: The samples span acute and convalescent COVID-19 from the United States, Italy and Spain. PBMCs, B-cell-depleted T cells, or T cells provided the cDNA or gDNA that made up the material.

Authors' processing steps: Reference gene primer amplification yielded estimated nucleated cell counts. Produced via immunoSEQ multiplex PCR; TCRdb's table is partial and in-frame only. From that table come the V and J calls and clone size; the DNA was used to work out D and trimming. The sample contains 210,000 or so clones, 88% of which appear only once. The TCR was taken from a woman aged 60-75 years with acute or convalescent COVID-19. The sample consisted of peripheral blood.

The DNA for the CDR3 is TGCAGCGTTGAAGGTAGCGGGAGAGCAGCGCAGTATTTT. Translated: CSVEGSGRAAQYF. The chain carries TRBV29-1 and TRBJ2-3, with 9 bases identical to TRBD2. Losses at the gene ends were 1 base for V and 10 bases for J; bases not matched to a gene: 6. Germline V gene data show CDR1 as SQVTM and CDR2 as ANQGSEA. The CDR3 covers 13 residues.